This T cell receptor beta chain was identified in a study of T cell repertoires in cytomegalovirus infection. The overall study: Indications of both CMV infection and matching HLA type were provided by public TCR beta signatures.

Study-wide points: HLA-C-restricted CMV clonotypes gave the most frequent clonotype in two of eight donors. There were carriers of CMV plus the relevant HLA, and cumulative public TCR beta family frequency identified them.

This clonotype has a handful of counts. Its antigen is as yet unknown. TCRdb re-analysed the reads in MiXCR, keeping a single row per CDR3 protein. This table holds about 330,000 distinct CDR3 sequences, around 9.5% found once. V was clipped by 1 base and J by 3 bases, with 16 bases between them. The CDR3 is 16 residues long. Germline lookup yields CDR1 LGHNA and CDR2 YSLEER. The source material was PBMCs. The TCR comes from a human donor in good health (CMV status not recorded). Some clones in this sample may be carry-over from other donors' samples. This rearrangement joins TRBV4-3 to TRBJ2-7; D uncertain. CDR3 loop: CASSQGLGPLGYEQYF. CDR3 coding DNA: TGCGCCAGCAGCCAAGGCTTGGGCCCCCTCGGCTACGAGCAGTACTTC.